The 19 T cell receptor beta chains in this list originate from one sample, sequenced in a study of T cell repertoires in cytomegalovirus infection (dated by TCRdb to about 2019). This sample was sequenced with an Illumina HiSeq 1500. The raw public data were reprocessed by TCRdb itself: fastp quality trimming at Q25, MiXCR clonotype calling, in-frame beta chains only. Entries that share a CDR3 protein sequence are merged under the most common genes and DNA. The sample includes approximately 630,000 distinct CDR3 sequences, with 24% observed a single time. The top ten clones comprise approximately 8% of the sample. The sequencing input was CD8+ T cells from PBMCs. These receptors were taken from a human donor in good health (CMV status not recorded). Some clones in this sample may be carry-over from other donors' samples.

In this sample, this clonotype turned up many times. The rearrangement links TRBV2 to TRBJ2-5, with D maybe TRBD1 (6 bases). The V gene's germline CDR1 is SNHLY and CDR2 FYNNEI. The CDR3 is 20 amino acids. Between the trimmed V and J ends, which lost 7 bases and 0 bases, there was a span of 30 bases. CDR3 nucleotides: TGTGCCAGCAAACAACTAACTGGGACACCGACCCAGCCCTACCAAGAGACCCAGTACTTC. Translating it yields CASKQLTGTPTQPYQETQYF. Full variable domain (rest looked up from reference TRBV2 and TRBJ2-5): EPEVTQTPSHQVTQMGQEVILRCVPISNHLYFYWYRQILGQKVEFLVSFYNNEISEKSEIFDDQFSVERPDGSNFTLKIRSTKLEDSAMYFCASKQLTGTPTQPYQETQYFGPGTRLLVL.

This clonotype occurred a few times. V and J are TRBV24-1 and TRBJ2-7; D ambiguous. Trimming removed 3 bases from V and 2 bases from J, with 13 bases in between. The CDR3 covers 15 residues. Per the germline V gene, CDR1 is KGHDR and CDR2 is SFDVKD. The DNA of the CDR3 is TGTGCCACCAGTGATCTAACCAACCCAGCCTACGAGCAGTACTTC. As protein: CATSDLTNPAYEQYF.

This clonotype was picked up many times. The rearrangement uses TRBV7-9 and TRBJ1-1; D is unresolved. Trimming took off 2 bases at V and 6 bases at J, with 10 bases between the two ends. Germline CDR1 is SEHNR and CDR2 is FQNEAQ (reference sequence). This CDR3 contains 13 residues. The CDR3 loop reads CASSLSGNPEAFF. The CDR3 nucleotides read TGTGCCAGCAGCTTATCGGGGAATCCTGAAGCTTTCTTT.

This clonotype was detected many times. The chain couples TRBV12-3 or TRBV12-4 to TRBJ1-1; 9 bases fit TRBD1. The CDR3 contains 13 residues. V shed 3 bases, J shed 11 bases, and the junction held 7 bases outside the gene matches. CDR3 DNA sequence: TGTGCCAGCAGTTTGGGACAGGGAGGACAGGCTTTCTTT. Its protein is CASSLGQGGQAFF.

This clonotype was observed a handful of times. The rearrangement links TRBV20-1 to TRBJ2-5; tentatively, D is TRBD2 (5 bases). CDR1 is DFQATT, CDR2 SNEGSKA, per germline (reference sequence). The length of the CDR3 is 15 residues. V was clipped by 5 bases and J by 1 base, with 17 bases between them. CDR3 sequence reads: CSAQERAEIQETQYF. The DNA of the CDR3 is TGCAGTGCTCAAGAGAGGGCGGAAATCCAAGAGACCCAGTACTTC.

This chain links TRBV7-6 with TRBJ2-2; 10 bases fit TRBD1. Germline CDR1 reads SGHVS; CDR2 reads FNYEAQ. J was trimmed by 4 bases and V by 1 base; bases with no gene match: 3. The CDR3 contains 16 residues. Here the CDR3 reads CASSLDWTGGTGELFF. The CDR3 nucleotides read TGTGCCAGCAGCTTAGACTGGACAGGGGGCACCGGGGAGCTGTTTTTT.

This clonotype has more than one count but fewer than ten. The V gene is TRBV15, the J gene TRBJ2-5; D perhaps matches TRBD2 (5 bases). The CDR3 extends over 17 amino acids. Trimming stripped 3 bases from V and 4 bases from J, with 21 bases between. CDR1 is LNHNV, CDR2 YYDKDF, per germline (reference sequence). The CDR3 DNA is TGTGCCACCAGCAGTCTTCCGGAGGCCTCTGGCGGAGAGACCCAGTACTTC. This encodes CATSSLPEASGGETQYF. Drawing the rest from reference TRBV15 and TRBJ2-5, the complete variable domain is DAMVIQNPRYQVTQFGKPVTLSCSQTLNHNVMYWYQQKSSQAPKLLFHYYDKDFNNEADTPDNFQSRRPNTSFCFLDIRSPGLGDTAMYLCATSSLPEASGGETQYFGPGTRLLVL.

This sequence joins TRBV7-9 and TRBJ2-3; possible D gene TRBD1, 5 bases. Trimming removed 5 bases at V and 2 bases at J, with 11 bases between. The CDR3 is made up of 14 amino acids. The germline gives CDR1 SEHNR, CDR2 FQNEAQ (reference sequence). CDR3 sequence: CASSPLDTTDTQYF. The CDR3 DNA reads as TGTGCCAGCAGCCCCTTGGACACCACAGATACGCAGTATTTT.

This clonotype appeared a few times. The V and J genes are TRBV20-1 and TRBJ2-7, with a weak D call TRBD1 (6 bases). The germline V gene encodes CDR1 DFQATT and CDR2 SNEGSKA (reference sequence). The CDR3 totals 15 residues. V was clipped by 2 bases and J by 3 bases, with 17 bases between them. CDR3 bases: TGCAGTGCTAGACCGGTGGTGGACAGCTACTACGAGCAGTACTTC. Its protein product is CSARPVVDSYYEQYF.

This clonotype was detected ten times or more. The chain uses TRBV7-6 and TRBJ2-2; 8 positions agree with TRBD1. CDR1 and CDR2 from the germline V gene are SGHVS and FNYEAQ. The CDR3 runs 16 residues. V dropped 4 bases and J dropped 0; count of bases not matched to a gene: 4. CDR3: CASSSWTGTNTGELFF. CDR3 nucleotide sequence: TGTGCCAGCAGCTCCTGGACAGGGACGAACACCGGGGAGCTGTTTTTT. The whole variable domain, filled in from reference TRBV7-6 and TRBJ2-2, reads GAGVSQSPRYKVTKRGQDVALRCDPISGHVSLYWYRQALGQGPEFLTYFNYEAQQDKSGLPNDRFSAERPEGSISTLTIQRTEQRDSAMYRCASSSWTGTNTGELFFGEGSRLTVL.

V gene TRBV2 combines with J gene TRBJ1-3; the D gene is possibly TRBD1 (6 bases). The CDR3 totals 15 residues. V was clipped by 8 bases and J by 0 bases, with 14 bases between them. Germline assignment: CDR1 SNHLY and CDR2 FYNNEI. The CDR3: CASRRDISSGNTIYF. CDR3 nucleotide sequence: TGTGCCAGCCGCCGGGACATATCCTCTGGAAACACCATATATTTT. The full variable domain, rest sourced from reference TRBV2 and TRBJ1-3, is EPEVTQTPSHQVTQMGQEVILRCVPISNHLYFYWYRQILGQKVEFLVSFYNNEISEKSEIFDDQFSVERPDGSNFTLKIRSTKLEDSAMYFCASRRDISSGNTIYFGEGSWLTVV.

This clonotype came up a few times. The chain carries TRBV18 and TRBJ2-1; 8 bases map to TRBD1. This CDR3 is 16 amino acids long. The V segment lost 3 bases and the J segment 4 bases; nucleotides outside the gene matches: 8. CDR1 and CDR2 (germline): KGHSH, LQKENI. CDR3 protein: CASSPPQGEHYNEQFF. DNA for the CDR3: TGTGCCAGCTCACCCCCACAGGGGGAGCATTACAATGAGCAGTTCTTC.

The table lists this clonotype with a few counts. Germline is not matched at one junction end, which may reflect a read error. V and J are TRBV29-1 and TRBJ2-5, with D perhaps matching TRBD2 (7 bases). This CDR3 spans 14 amino acids. The germline CDR1 and CDR2 sequences are SQVTM and ANQGSEA. The CDR3 DNA is TGCAGCGTTGAAGACGGGGGGCGTGAAGAGACCCAGTACTTT. Amino acids: CSVEDGGREETQYF.

This clonotype has a handful of counts. The rearrangement links TRBV6-8 to TRBJ1-3; D unclear. The CDR3 length is 15 residues. V gave up 2 bases and J gave up 8 bases, with 16 bases separating them. CDR1 and CDR2 (germline): MNHGY, SAAAGT. The CDR3 here is CASSYALAYLDTIYF. CDR3 DNA sequence: TGTGCCAGCAGTTACGCATTGGCTTACTTGGACACCATATATTTT.

The chain recombines TRBV5-4 with TRBJ2-2, with D perhaps TRBD2 (5 bases). CDR1 is SGHNT and CDR2 is YYREEE in the germline V gene (reference sequence). V was pared by 7 bases and J by 3 bases, with 7 bases between. The CDR3 is 12 residues long. The CDR3 reads CASEGYTGELFF. CDR3 coding DNA: TGTGCCAGCGAGGGCTACACCGGGGAGCTGTTTTTT.

Many counts were recorded for this clonotype. V is TRBV7-8 and J is TRBJ1-4; D might be TRBD1 (5 bases). Germline CDR1 and CDR2: SGHVS and FQNEAQ. The CDR3 consists of 13 residues. V shed 8 bases and J shed 7 bases, with 14 bases lying between them. CDR3 bases: TGTGCCAGCGATCGGGGGATGGGTGAAAAACTGTTTTTT. This translates into CASDRGMGEKLFF.

This clonotype was seen a few times. The chain carries TRBV20-1 and TRBJ2-5; the match to TRBD2 covers 8 bases. CDR1 and CDR2 (germline): DFQATT, SNEGSKA (reference sequence). With V trimmed by 0 bases and J by 0 bases, 3 bases remained unmatched. The CDR3 has 15 amino acids. The CDR3 nucleotides read TGCAGTGCTAGAGATGGCGGGGGGCACCAAGAGACCCAGTACTTC. Translated: CSARDGGGHQETQYF.

In this sample, this clonotype turned up many times. Here the CDR3 DNA reads TGTGCCAGCAGCCTTAAAACAGGGGGGGCCTACGAGCAGTACGTC. This codes for CASSLKTGGAYEQYV. The rearrangement links TRBV7-9 to TRBJ2-7, with D tentatively TRBD1 (8 bases). Per the germline V gene, CDR1 is SEHNR and CDR2 is FQNEAQ (reference sequence). This CDR3 contains 15 residues. Between the trimmed V and J ends, which lost 5 bases and 2 bases, there was a span of 16 bases.

The V and J genes are TRBV28 and TRBJ2-7; maybe TRBD2 (6 bases). The CDR3 loop spans 12 amino acids. CDR1 and CDR2 from the germline V gene are MDHEN and SYDVKM. The V and J ends lost 6 bases and 7 bases respectively, with 13 bases between them. The CDR3 protein is CASSYEGGEQYV. CDR3 in DNA: TGTGCCAGCAGCTATGAGGGAGGAGAGCAGTACGTC.